This is a list of T cell receptor beta chains from one sample in a study of cytomegalovirus exposure and HLA in healthy donors. Some clones are missing from TCRdb's copy, which holds only in-frame ones; the method was immunoSEQ multiplex PCR. The data hold about 130,000 clones, with approximately 60% observed a single time. The specimen was PBMCs. These receptors were taken from a human donor in good health. The CDR3 runs from the conserved cysteine through the conserved F or W. Fields, in order: clone size, D gene, J gene, V gene, CDR3 DNA, CDR3 protein. A D gene is named only where the DNA matches it firmly. Some rows mark clone size as missing; the rest say once, few, many or name a class of expanded clone.

abundance: NA; d_gene: NA; j_gene: TRBJ2-7; v_gene: TRBV5-1; CDR3nt: TGCGCCAGCCACCTCGAGTCCTCCTACGAGCAGTACTTC; CDR3aa: CASHLESSYEQYF
abundance: NA; d_gene: TRBD2; j_gene: TRBJ2-7; v_gene: TRBV6-5; CDR3nt: TGTGCCAGCAGTTCACAGACTAGCGCCAACGAGCAGTACTTC; CDR3aa: CASSSQTSANEQYF
abundance: few; d_gene: TRBD1; j_gene: TRBJ1-1; v_gene: TRBV5-4; CDR3nt: TGTGCCAGCAGCTCGTCAGGGGGCCGGTTAGGGGGCACTGAAGCTTTCTTT; CDR3aa: CASSSSGGRLGGTEAFF
abundance: once; d_gene: TRBD2; j_gene: TRBJ2-7; v_gene: TRBV27; CDR3nt: TGTGCCAGCAGTCTTACTAGCGGGAGAACCTACGAGCAGTACTTC; CDR3aa: CASSLTSGRTYEQYF
abundance: few; d_gene: TRBD1; j_gene: TRBJ1-2; v_gene: TRBV6-5; CDR3nt: TGTGCCAGCAGTTACCCGGGACAGTATGGCTACACCTTC; CDR3aa: CASSYPGQYGYTF
abundance: NA; d_gene: NA; j_gene: TRBJ2-4; v_gene: TRBV27; CDR3nt: TGTGCCGCACATCCTAGGCCTCTAGCCAAAAACATTCAGTACTTC; CDR3aa: CAAHPRPLAKNIQYF
abundance: NA; d_gene: NA; j_gene: TRBJ1-1; v_gene: TRBV29-1; CDR3nt: TGCAGCGCTGAAAGCGGCAGTCCCAACACTGGAGCTTTCTTT; CDR3aa: CSAESGSPNTGAFF
abundance: NA; d_gene: NA; j_gene: TRBJ2-6; v_gene: TRBV2; CDR3nt: TGTGCCAGCAGTCAGGGATCTGGGGCCAACGTCCTGACTTTC; CDR3aa: CASSQGSGANVLTF
abundance: NA; d_gene: TRBD2; j_gene: TRBJ2-1; v_gene: TRBV6-5; CDR3nt: TGTGCCAGCAGTTCGGGCCATAGCGGGAACGGTGAGCAGTTCTTC; CDR3aa: CASSSGHSGNGEQFF
abundance: NA; d_gene: TRBD1; j_gene: TRBJ2-3; v_gene: TRBV5-4; CDR3nt: TGTGCCAGCAGCTTACAGGGGACCCTCACAGATACGCAGTATTTT; CDR3aa: CASSLQGTLTDTQYF
abundance: few; d_gene: NA; j_gene: TRBJ2-5; v_gene: TRBV11-2; CDR3nt: TGTGCCAGCAGCCGGGACAACCAAGAGACCCAGTACTTC; CDR3aa: CASSRDNQETQYF
abundance: NA; d_gene: TRBD1; j_gene: TRBJ2-7; v_gene: TRBV4-3; CDR3nt: TGCGCCAGCAGCCCCTCCTACCGGGACAGGTCCTACGAGCAGTACTTC; CDR3aa: CASSPSYRDRSYEQYF
abundance: NA; d_gene: TRBD1; j_gene: TRBJ2-7; v_gene: TRBV29-1; CDR3nt: TGCAGCGTTGATGACAGGGGAACCGAGCAGTACTTC; CDR3aa: CSVDDRGTEQYF
abundance: NA; d_gene: TRBD1; j_gene: TRBJ2-7; v_gene: TRBV2; CDR3nt: TGTGCCAGCGGTCGACAGGGGGCCTCCTACGAGCAGTACTTC; CDR3aa: CASGRQGASYEQYF
abundance: NA; d_gene: NA; j_gene: TRBJ1-2; v_gene: TRBV5-3; CDR3nt: TGTGCCAGAAGTCCAGGGCCTTCTAACTATGGCTACACCTTC; CDR3aa: CARSPGPSNYGYTF
abundance: few; d_gene: TRBD1; j_gene: TRBJ1-6; v_gene: TRBV10-2; CDR3nt: TGCGCCAGCAGTGAGTCGGGGACAGGCAATAATTCACCCCTCCACTTT; CDR3aa: CASSESGTGNNSPLHF
abundance: NA; d_gene: TRBD2; j_gene: TRBJ2-3; v_gene: TRBV27; CDR3nt: TGTGCCAGCAGTAGGGCTAGCGGGATCGTAGGGGATACGCAGTATTTT; CDR3aa: CASSRASGIVGDTQYF
abundance: NA; d_gene: TRBD2; j_gene: TRBJ2-7; v_gene: TRBV5-4; CDR3nt: TGTGCCAGCAGCTTGGGAGCGGGAGATCATCTCTACGAGCAGTACTTC; CDR3aa: CASSLGAGDHLYEQYF
abundance: NA; d_gene: NA; j_gene: TRBJ1-1; v_gene: TRBV28; CDR3nt: TGTGCCAGCAGTTTGGGGGGGGGCAACACTGAAGCTTTCTTT; CDR3aa: CASSLGGGNTEAFF
abundance: NA; d_gene: NA; j_gene: TRBJ2-7; v_gene: TRBV5-1; CDR3nt: TGCGCCAGCAGCCCGGGGATTTTTGGCTTTTACGAGCAGTACTTC; CDR3aa: CASSPGIFGFYEQYF
abundance: NA; d_gene: TRBD1; j_gene: TRBJ1-2; v_gene: TRBV6-4; CDR3nt: TGTGCCAGCAGTGTCGAGACAGGGTATGGCTACACCTTC; CDR3aa: CASSVETGYGYTF